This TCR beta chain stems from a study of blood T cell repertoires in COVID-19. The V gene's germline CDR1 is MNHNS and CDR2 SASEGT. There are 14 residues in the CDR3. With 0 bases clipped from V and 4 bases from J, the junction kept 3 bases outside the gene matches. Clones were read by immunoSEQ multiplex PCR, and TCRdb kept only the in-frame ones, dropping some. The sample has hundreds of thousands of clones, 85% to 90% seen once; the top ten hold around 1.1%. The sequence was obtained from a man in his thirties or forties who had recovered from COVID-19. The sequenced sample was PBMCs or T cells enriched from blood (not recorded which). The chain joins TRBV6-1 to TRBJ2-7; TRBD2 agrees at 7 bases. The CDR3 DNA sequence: TGTGCCAGCAGTGAAGCGGGAGGGCCTTACGAGCAGTACTTC. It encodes CASSEAGGPYEQYF.